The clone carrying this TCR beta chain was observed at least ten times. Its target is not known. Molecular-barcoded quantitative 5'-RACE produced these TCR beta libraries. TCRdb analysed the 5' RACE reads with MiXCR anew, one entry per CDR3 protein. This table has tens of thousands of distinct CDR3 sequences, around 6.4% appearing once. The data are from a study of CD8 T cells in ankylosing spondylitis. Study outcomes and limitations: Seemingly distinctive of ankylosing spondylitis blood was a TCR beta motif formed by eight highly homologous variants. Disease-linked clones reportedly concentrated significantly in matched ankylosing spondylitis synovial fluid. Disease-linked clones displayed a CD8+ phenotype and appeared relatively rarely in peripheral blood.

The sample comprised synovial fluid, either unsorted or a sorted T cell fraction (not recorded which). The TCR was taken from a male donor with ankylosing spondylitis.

The CDR3 DNA follows: TGCGCCAGCAGCCCGACAGGGACGGTCGAGACCCAGTACTTC. It specifies CASSPTGTVETQYF. The chain has TRBV5-1 and TRBJ2-5; 7 bases line up with TRBD1. Trimming removed 4 bases from V and 5 bases from J; junction bases left unmatched: 8. From germline, CDR1 is SGHRS and CDR2 YFSETQ. The CDR3 sequence is 14 residues long.